This T cell receptor (beta chain) was recorded in a study of CD8+ T cells in alopecia areata. Findings of the study overall: Compared with normal scalp, lesional scalp had higher clonality and more expanded CD8+ clones.

Sample treatment: oral pan-JAK inhibitor, 5-10 mg twice daily. Starting from PBMCs, sorting isolated CD4+ and CD8+ T cells. RNA was extracted and reverse transcribed into cDNA as the sequencing template. The table came from immunoSEQ multiplex PCR; TCRdb's copy has only in-frame clones and leaves some out. In the table there are about 74,000 clones, 25% to 35% of which are singletons. This CDR3 spans 14 amino acids. Germline V lookup: CDR1 SGHAT, CDR2 FQNNGV. Trimming cost V 1 base and J 6 bases; bases outside gene matches: 3. Worth noting for this clone: The antigen is undetermined.

The starting material was CD8+ T cells sorted from blood, obtained at week 4, from a patient treated with tofacitinib. The chain has TRBV11-2 and TRBJ2-1; TRBD1 matches at 7 bases. The TCR comes from a human donor with alopecia areata. The CDR3 region has the DNA TGTGCCAGCAGCTTAGGGGCAGGGGGCAATGAGCAGTTCTTC. Its translation: CASSLGAGGNEQFF.